The 23 T cell receptor beta chains in this list originate from one sample, sequenced in a study of T-cell memory formation after mild COVID-19. TCRdb reprocessed the 5' RACE reads with MiXCR, giving one entry per CDR3 protein. This sample yields approximately 100,000 distinct CDR3 sequences, of which around 12% are seen a single time; 25% to 35% belongs to the top ten. Sequenced sample: PBMCs or a T cell subset sorted from them (not recorded which). The receptor set was obtained from an adult woman who had mild COVID-19 (a few samples of this study predate the infection). Cell type and time point are not known.

This chain links TRBV29-1 with TRBJ2-7, with TRBD2 matching over 9 bases. Germline CDR1 and CDR2: SQVTM and ANQGSEA. The CDR3 loop spans 13 amino acids. V gave up 5 bases and J gave up 0 bases; unmatched junction bases: 2. This CDR3 is CSVSGRSSYEQYF. In DNA form, the CDR3 reads TGCAGCGTTAGCGGGAGGAGCTCCTACGAGCAGTACTTC.

The chain combines TRBV28 with TRBJ2-7, with D possibly called TRBD1 or TRBD2 (5 bases each). The germline gives CDR1 MDHEN, CDR2 SYDVKM. The CDR3 has 13 residues. V gave up 5 bases and J gave up 1 base, with 9 bases separating them. CDR3 DNA: TGTGCCAGCAGTGCCTGGGGGTCCTACGAGCAGTACTTC. It encodes CASSAWGSYEQYF. The entire variable domain, with the rest obtained from reference TRBV28 and TRBJ2-7, is as follows: DVKVTQSSRYLVKRTGEKVFLECVQDMDHENMFWYRQDPGLGLRLIYFSYDVKMKEKGDIPEGYSVSREKKERFSLILESASTNQTSMYLCASSAWGSYEQYFGPGTRLTVT.

This clonotype was detected a few times. J is TRBJ2-7 and V is TRBV29-1, with 10 positions matching TRBD1. The ends lost 4 bases at V and 4 bases at J; junction bases unmatched: 1. CDR1 is SQVTM and CDR2 is ANQGSEA in the germline V gene. This CDR3 region has 12 residues. The CDR3 nucleotides are TGCAGCGTTGTGGGACAGGGGTACGAGCAGTACTTC. Translated: CSVVGQGYEQYF.

The chain carries TRBV12-3 or TRBV12-4 and TRBJ1-1; 11 nucleotides match TRBD1. The CDR3 has 15 amino acids. J was trimmed by 7 bases and V by 2 bases; bases with no gene match: 6. CDR3 residues: CASSLWDRGEIEAFF. CDR3 bases: TGTGCCAGCAGTTTATGGGACAGGGGGGAAATTGAAGCTTTCTTT.

This clonotype was picked up a small number of times. The V call is TRBV12-3 or TRBV12-4, the J call TRBJ2-7; tentative D call: TRBD2 (6 bases). The CDR3 has 16 residues. V gave up 5 bases and J gave up 8 bases, with 25 bases separating them. DNA of the CDR3: TGTGCCAGCAGTGGAGGGGCGTCGGGCCTCCGGGCGAAGCAGTACTTC. Encoded protein: CASSGGASGLRAKQYF.

Concerning this clonotype itself: A much larger clonotype is one base distant, so this may be a read error. V and J are TRBV7-8 and TRBJ2-2, with a tentative D call TRBD2 (5 bases). CDR1 is SGHVS, CDR2 FQNEAQ, per germline. This CDR3 is built from 16 residues. The CDR3 nucleotides are TGTGCCAGCAGCTTAGAGACACTAGACAACACCGGGGAGATGTTTTTT. Its protein product is CASSLETLDNTGEMFF.

The chain couples TRBV7-6 to TRBJ2-1; 7 nucleotides line up with TRBD2. This CDR3 contains 13 residues. CDR1 is SGHVS, CDR2 FNYEAQ, per germline. The V gene end was trimmed by 5 bases and the J gene end by 7 bases; junction bases not matched to a gene: 5. The CDR3 DNA reads as TGTGCCAGCAGCCAGCACGGGGGGAATGAGCAGTTCTTC. It codes for CASSQHGGNEQFF.

There are a few counts of this clonotype. The chain joins TRBV20-1 to TRBJ2-1; TRBD2 is a possible D gene (7 bases). Trimming removed 0 bases at V and 3 bases at J, with 15 bases between. Germline lookup yields CDR1 DFQATT and CDR2 SNEGSKA (reference sequence). This CDR3 has 16 amino acids. CDR3 coding DNA: TGCAGTGCTAGAGAAAGCGCGGGGGCCCTCTACAATGAGCAGTTCTTC. Protein sequence: CSARESAGALYNEQFF.

The rearrangement links TRBV6-1 to TRBJ2-7, with 8 bases fitting TRBD2. Germline V lookup: CDR1 MNHNS, CDR2 SASEGT. The CDR3 spans 16 residues. V shed 6 bases and J 3 bases; nucleotides not matched to a gene: 13. The CDR3 nucleotides are TGTGCCAGCAGCTCTACCGGGAGGGGGAAGTTCTACGAGCAGTACTTC. This sequence encodes CASSSTGRGKFYEQYF.

The sample holds many counts of this clonotype. V usage is TRBV4-1 and J usage is TRBJ2-3, with a weak D call TRBD2 (6 bases). V shed 1 base and J shed 4 bases, with 9 bases lying between them. The CDR3 consists of 14 residues. CDR1 MGHRA and CDR2 YSYEKL come from the germline V gene. This CDR3 is CASSQVLAADTQYF. The CDR3 DNA sequence: TGCGCCAGCAGCCAAGTGTTAGCGGCAGATACGCAGTATTTT.

The CDR3 here is CASSLVGGHYNEQFF. The DNA for the CDR3 is TGCGCCAGCAGCTTGGTGGGGGGCCACTACAATGAGCAGTTCTTC. The chain has TRBV5-1 and TRBJ2-1; TRBD1 or TRBD2 may be the D gene (6 bases each). Per germline, CDR1 SGHRS and CDR2 YFSETQ. This CDR3 is built from 15 residues. Trimming removed 0 bases from V and 3 bases from J, with 10 bases in between.

The CDR3 sequence: CASSLTPGDRGEQYF. The CDR3 DNA reads TGTGCCAGCAGCTTGACCCCCGGCGACAGGGGCGAGCAGTACTTC. The chain combines TRBV7-6 with TRBJ2-7, with TRBD1 matching over 8 bases. V shed 3 bases, J shed 6 bases, and the junction held 10 bases outside the gene matches. The length of the CDR3 is 15 residues. The germline CDR1 and CDR2 sequences are SGHVS and FNYEAQ.

V gene TRBV18 combines with J gene TRBJ2-7; D remains unclear. This CDR3 has 13 amino acids. Looked up from germline, CDR1 is KGHSH and CDR2 is LQKENI. Trimming removed 2 bases from V and 3 bases from J, with 8 bases in between. The CDR3 DNA reads as TGTGCCAGCTCACCAGACCAGTACTACGAGCAGTACTTC. Protein sequence: CASSPDQYYEQYF.

The chain recombines TRBV6-2 or TRBV6-3 with TRBJ2-1, with unresolved D. Germline V gene sequence: CDR1 MNHEY, CDR2 SVGEGT. The CDR3 extends over 13 amino acids. V lost 2 bases, J lost 10 bases, and 12 bases lay in between. DNA of the CDR3: TGTGCCAGCAGTTACCTGTGGAGCGAGGAGCAGTTCTTC. Protein: CASSYLWSEEQFF.

The chain couples TRBV29-1 to TRBJ2-7, with 8 bases fitting TRBD1. Germline CDR1 is SQVTM and CDR2 is ANQGSEA. V dropped 2 bases and J dropped 5; count of bases not matched to a gene: 11. This CDR3 has 15 amino acids. The CDR3 loop is CSVEFLGQGGHEQYF. The CDR3 DNA sequence: TGCAGCGTTGAATTTCTCGGACAGGGAGGCCACGAGCAGTACTTC.

The chain is built from TRBV12-3 or TRBV12-4 and TRBJ2-1; a weak D match, TRBD2 (5 bases). This CDR3 is 17 amino acids long. V lost 3 bases and J lost 0, with 15 bases in between. This chain's CDR3 is CASSFRIIGSSYNEQFF. As DNA, the CDR3 is TGTGCCAGCAGTTTCCGGATTATAGGGAGCTCCTACAATGAGCAGTTCTTC.

About this clonotype itself: At one end, the junction sequence differs from germline, possibly due to a read error. The gene calls are TRBV4-1 and TRBJ2-7, with 9 nucleotides matching TRBD1. Per germline, CDR1 MGHRA and CDR2 YSYEKL. The CDR3 has 15 residues. DNA for the CDR3: TGCGCCAGCAGCCAGGGGACAGGGTTCTCCGACGAGCAGTACTTC. Translation: CASSQGTGFSDEQYF.

The rearrangement uses TRBV6-2 or TRBV6-3 and TRBJ2-1, with 7 bases fitting TRBD2. V shed 4 bases and J 3 bases; nucleotides not matched to a gene: 3. CDR1 and CDR2 (germline): MNHEY, SVGEGT. The CDR3 totals 14 residues. For the CDR3, the DNA is TGTGCCAGCAGTTTCCTAGCGGTCTACAATGAGCAGTTCTTC. Residues: CASSFLAVYNEQFF.

This clonotype has a handful of counts. This chain joins TRBV5-6 and TRBJ2-1, with D unresolved. CDR1 SGHDT and CDR2 YYEEEE come from the germline V gene. This CDR3 is 15 amino acids long. V lost 4 bases, J lost 2 bases, and 13 bases lay in between. As DNA, the CDR3 is TGTGCCAGCAGCCCGGCCCGGGTGGCCTACAATGAGCAGTTCTTC. Translated, it gives CASSPARVAYNEQFF.

This clonotype turned up a few times. This rearrangement joins TRBV5-6 to TRBJ2-7, with D hard to call. The CDR3 is made up of 17 amino acids. Between the trimmed V and J ends, which lost 0 bases and 6 bases, there was a span of 22 bases. The germline V gene has CDR1 SGHDT and CDR2 YYEEEE. CDR3 protein: CASSLASGWGPGLEQYF. The CDR3 bases are TGTGCCAGCAGCTTGGCCTCAGGATGGGGTCCTGGGCTCGAGCAGTACTTC.

In its sample, this clonotype was seen a few times. The chain uses TRBV7-8 and TRBJ1-1, with D uncertain. Trimming removed 4 bases from V and 3 bases from J, with 15 bases in between. CDR1 is SGHVS and CDR2 is FQNEAQ in the germline V gene. This CDR3 comprises 15 residues. The CDR3 region is CASSSRTPPDTEAFF. The CDR3 DNA reads as TGTGCCAGCAGCTCACGTACCCCGCCAGACACTGAAGCTTTCTTT.

There are many counts of this clonotype. V is TRBV6-8 and J is TRBJ2-3, with TRBD2 matching 12 bases. CDR3 length: 17 residues. V lost 6 bases and J lost 1; bases outside the gene matches: 8. Germline V gene data show CDR1 as MNHGY and CDR2 as SAAAGT. The CDR3 region is CASSSIRLAGGTDTQYF. DNA of the CDR3: TGTGCCAGCAGCTCCATCCGACTAGCGGGGGGCACAGATACGCAGTATTTT.

This clonotype was counted only a few times. J is TRBJ2-7 and V is TRBV5-6, with D possibly being TRBD1 (6 bases). This CDR3 has 14 amino acids. Trimming shortened V by 2 bases and J by 1 base, and 10 bases separated the two germline ends. Per the germline V gene, CDR1 is SGHDT and CDR2 is YYEEEE. The CDR3 nucleotides read TGTGCCAGCAGCTTCGACAGGAGGTCCTACGAGCAGTACTTC. Encoded protein: CASSFDRRSYEQYF.